The clone carrying this T cell receptor beta chain was counted once. The length of the CDR3 is 15 residues. Germline CDR1 and CDR2: SGHTA and FQGNSA. J was trimmed by 3 bases and V by 6 bases; bases with no gene match: 10. Under the authors' procedure: The authors estimated nucleated cell counts from reference gene primer amplification. Using immunoSEQ multiplex PCR, the repertoire was profiled, and TCRdb retains in-frame clones only, with some absent. The DNA gave D and trimming, while V, J and clone size come from that table. The sample lists some 110,000 clones, 65% to 90% seen once, with around 4.1% in the top ten. These data originate in a study of blood T cell repertoires in COVID-19. About the study: Whether acute or convalescent, the COVID-19 samples came from the United States, Italy and Spain. T cells, B-cell-depleted T cells, or PBMCs provided the cDNA or gDNA that served as material.

This clonotype was obtained from a man aged 45-65 years with acute or convalescent COVID-19. The gene calls are TRBV7-2 and TRBJ2-7; TRBD1 aligns across 8 bases. The material sequenced was peripheral blood. The CDR3 is CASSPGTGPFYEQYF. The CDR3 coding sequence is TGTGCCAGCAGTCCCGGGACAGGACCATTCTACGAGCAGTACTTC.